A selection of T cell receptor beta chains follows, all from one sample in a study of graft-versus-host responses after intestinal transplantation. No cognate antigen is known for these TCRs. Using immunoSEQ multiplex PCR, the repertoire was profiled, and TCRdb retains in-frame clones only, with some absent. The data hold about 98,000 clones, with about four fifths observed a single time. Material: unstimulated CD8+ T cells sorted from spleen or lymph node cells, obtained before intestinal transplant. Receptors were obtained from a human donor who received an intestinal transplant. The conserved cysteine and the conserved F or W are not part of the CDR3 here.

len,v_gene,CDR3aa
13,TRBV7-6,ASSLMAGSNQPQH
9,TRBV27,ASRQGYEQF
12,TRBV29-1,SVARDSTNYGYT
14,TRBV4-1,ASSQAPTGGEDGYT
13,TRBV4-1,ASSQVWISNQPQH
12,TRBV6-5,ASSYSGSTDTQY
14,TRBV7-9,ASSPGTSWRPYEQY
12,TRBV2,ASSSGTGQETQY
13,TRBV19,ASSFWRGGYNEQF
14,TRBV4-1,ASSQDTAGVSYEQY
11,TRBV10-2,ASSVMDGEKLF
15,TRBV7-6,ASSLEPLVPGTDTQY
9,TRBV5-6,ASSLIDEQF
12,TRBV29-1,SATLGGTLSGYT
14,TRBV2,ASSDIRQGAAEKLF
13,TRBV6-1,ASSHADSSNQPQH
11,TRBV6-6,ASSYSEGYEQY